This T cell receptor beta chain stems from a study of graft-versus-host responses after intestinal transplantation. Overall study context: Those transplanted obtained multivisceral, liver-intestinal, or isolated intestinal grafts. Tacrolimus plus steroids were given to all recipients for approximately 3 years, preceded by anti-thymocyte globulin induction.

Assay used: immunoSEQ multiplex PCR; TCRdb lists only in-frame clones, some missing. The sample shows about 41,000 clones, about 95% of them seen only once. Comment on this clone: Its matching antigen is unknown.

CDR1 ENHRY and CDR2 SYGVKD come from the germline V gene. V shed 10 bases and J shed 4 bases, with 20 bases lying between them. This CDR3 is 15 amino acids long. This sequence originates from a human donor who was the organ donor for an intestinal transplant. V and J are TRBV10-3 and TRBJ1-5; TRBD1 is a possible D gene (5 bases). Sample: unstimulated CD8+ T cells sorted from spleen or lymph node cells, taken before transplant. CDR3 amino acids: CASAGRGSFNQPQHF. The CDR3 bases are TGTGCCAGCGCCGGCCGGGGGAGTTTTAATCAGCCCCAGCATTTT.